The rows below give T cell receptor beta chains drawn from one sample of a study of cytomegalovirus exposure and HLA in healthy donors. Profiling relied on immunoSEQ multiplex PCR, and the TCRdb table lists in-frame clones only, not all of them. The table lists some 190,000 clones, about three quarters of them singletons. Sequenced material: PBMCs. The receptor source for this set is a man aged 18 to 30 in good health and CMV-seronegative. CDR3s include the opening cysteine and the closing phenylalanine or tryptophan. The D gene is left open where the match is weak. The size field is filled for only some rows; it gives once, few, many or a size class.

D gene,CDR3 length,V gene,J gene,clone size,CDR3 protein,CDR3 DNA
-,13,TRBV18,TRBJ1-5,few,CASSQDYNQPQHF,TGTGCCAGCTCCCAAGACTACAATCAGCCCCAGCATTTT
-,14,TRBV4-2,TRBJ2-7,-,CASSQAGVGYEQYF,TGTGCCAGCAGCCAAGCGGGGGTAGGCTACGAGCAGTACTTC
TRBD1,13,TRBV18,TRBJ2-5,-,CASLDRGSETQYF,TGTGCCAGCCTCGACAGGGGGTCAGAGACCCAGTACTTC
TRBD1,13,TRBV2,TRBJ1-1,-,CASPTGGGGEAFF,TGTGCCAGTCCTACAGGGGGCGGGGGTGAAGCTTTCTTT
-,15,TRBV7-9,TRBJ1-1,few,CASSLQQGVYTEAFF,TGTGCCAGCAGCTTACAACAGGGTGTGTACACTGAAGCTTTCTTT
TRBD1,16,TRBV11-2,TRBJ2-5,few,CASRRPGTGREETQYF,TGTGCCAGCAGACGACCCGGGACAGGGCGGGAAGAGACCCAGTACTTC
-,15,TRBV5-1,TRBJ1-1,-,CASTRGGAGDTEAFF,TGCGCCAGCACCCGGGGGGGGGCAGGGGACACTGAAGCTTTCTTT
-,14,TRBV19,TRBJ2-1,-,CASSRQMRYNEQFF,TGTGCCAGTAGTCGTCAGATGAGGTACAATGAGCAGTTCTTC
-,14,TRBV2,TRBJ1-2,-,CASCRDTANYGYTF,TGTGCCAGCTGCCGGGACACAGCTAACTATGGCTACACCTTC
-,14,TRBV2,TRBJ2-1,-,CASSPGTPPNEQFF,TGTGCCAGCAGCCCCGGGACTCCCCCCAATGAGCAGTTCTTC
-,15,TRBV10-3,TRBJ1-1,-,CAISDGGAPNTEAFF,TGTGCCATCAGTGACGGCGGGGCCCCGAACACTGAAGCTTTCTTT
TRBD1,14,TRBV7-9,TRBJ1-6,once,CASSLTGLNSPLHF,TGTGCCAGCAGCTTGACAGGGCTCAATTCACCCCTCCACTTT
-,13,TRBV10-3,TRBJ1-1,-,CAIRQGTNTEAFF,TGTGCCATCAGGCAGGGGACGAACACTGAAGCTTTCTTT
-,13,TRBV4-2,TRBJ1-2,-,CASSQDHNYGYTF,TGTGCCAGCAGCCAAGATCATAACTATGGCTACACCTTC
-,15,TRBV5-1,TRBJ2-7,-,CASSLEGRHSYEQYF,TGCGCCAGCAGCTTGGAAGGGAGGCACTCCTACGAGCAGTACTTC
TRBD1,15,TRBV25-1,TRBJ1-1,-,CASRGARTGDTEAFF,TGTGCCAGCAGGGGCGCCCGGACAGGGGATACTGAAGCTTTCTTT
TRBD1,15,TRBV7-9,TRBJ1-4,-,CASSLAGGAFEKLFF,TGTGCCAGCAGCTTAGCAGGGGGCGCGTTTGAAAAACTGTTTTTT
TRBD2,14,TRBV4-1,TRBJ2-1,-,CASSGLAGDNEQFF,TGCGCCAGCAGCGGCCTAGCGGGGGACAATGAGCAGTTCTTC
-,14,TRBV7-9,TRBJ2-1,-,CSSSRGAEVSEQFF,TGTTCCAGCAGCCGGGGAGCAGAAGTCAGTGAGCAGTTCTTC
TRBD2,16,TRBV6-4,TRBJ2-3,few,CASSDSGGSGGNTQYF,TGTGCCAGCAGTGACTCTGGGGGTAGCGGGGGAAATACGCAGTATTTT
TRBD2,14,TRBV10-2,TRBJ2-1,-,CASSTSGRGNEQFF,TGCGCCAGCAGTACTAGCGGGAGGGGCAATGAGCAGTTCTTC
-,16,TRBV11-3,TRBJ1-2,-,CASSLDQAGINYGYTF,TGTGCCAGCAGCTTAGATCAGGCAGGAATTAACTATGGCTACACCTTC
-,17,TRBV19,TRBJ1-5,-,CASSIEFAGLGEQPQHF,TGTGCCAGTAGTATAGAGTTTGCGGGGTTAGGCGAGCAGCCCCAGCATTTT
-,15,TRBV25-1,TRBJ2-5,-,CASSESGQTKETQYF,TGTGCCAGCAGTGAATCGGGACAAACTAAAGAGACCCAGTACTTC
-,15,TRBV5-4,TRBJ2-1,-,CASSLGGSTYNEQFF,TGTGCCAGCAGCTTGGGGGGCAGTACCTACAATGAGCAGTTCTTC
TRBD1,16,TRBV6-5,TRBJ1-1,-,CASSYAPQGARTEAFF,TGTGCCAGCAGTTACGCGCCTCAGGGGGCGCGCACTGAAGCTTTCTTT
TRBD1,14,TRBV27,TRBJ1-6,-,CASSTGTGVSPLHF,TGTGCCAGCAGTACCGGGACAGGGGTCTCACCCCTCCACTTT
-,16,TRBV18,TRBJ2-7,-,CASSPPDRINSYEQYF,TGTGCCAGCTCACCCCCCGACAGGATCAACTCCTACGAGCAGTACTTC
TRBD1,15,TRBV19,TRBJ1-2,few,CASFKQGAVGYGYTF,TGTGCCAGTTTTAAACAGGGGGCGGTAGGCTATGGCTACACCTTC
-,13,TRBV11-3,TRBJ2-7,-,CASSMDSQQEQYF,TGTGCCAGCAGCATGGACAGTCAACAAGAGCAGTACTTC
-,14,TRBV7-2,TRBJ2-5,-,CASSLVGSGETQYF,TGTGCCAGCAGCTTAGTGGGGAGCGGGGAGACCCAGTACTTC
-,11,TRBV20-1,TRBJ1-4,-,CSARDQVGSNF,TGCAGTGCTAGAGATCAGGTCGGGAGTAATTTT
-,14,TRBV4-3,TRBJ2-7,few,CASSQEAASYEQYF,TGCGCCAGCAGCCAAGAAGCCGCTTCCTACGAGCAGTACTTC
-,15,TRBV5-1,TRBJ1-1,once,CASSSGATKRTEAFF,TGCGCCAGCAGCTCGGGAGCCACGAAGAGGACTGAAGCTTTCTTT
-,14,TRBV5-1,TRBJ2-3,-,CASSLVGAKDTQYF,TGCGCCAGCAGCTTGGTGGGGGCAAAAGATACGCAGTATTTT
TRBD2,17,TRBV7-2,TRBJ2-1,-,CASSLGGGPRVYNEQFF,TGTGCCAGCAGCTTGGGGGGGGGTCCACGGGTCTACAATGAGCAGTTCTTC
TRBD2,19,TRBV27,TRBJ2-1,-,CASSLRGLAGVGPHNEQFF,TGTGCCAGCAGTTTAAGAGGTCTAGCGGGAGTGGGGCCCCACAATGAGCAGTTCTTC
TRBD1,15,TRBV5-4,TRBJ1-6,once,CASSFRGLGKSPLHF,TGTGCCAGCAGCTTCAGGGGGCTGGGCAAGTCACCCCTCCACTTT
TRBD2,16,TRBV5-1,TRBJ2-1,-,CASSLGLAGSYNEQFF,TGCGCCAGCAGCTTGGGACTAGCGGGGAGCTACAATGAGCAGTTCTTC
-,15,TRBV5-1,TRBJ1-2,-,CASSLDPPLNYGYTF,TGCGCCAGCAGCCTAGACCCCCCCCTGAACTATGGCTACACCTTC
TRBD2,16,TRBV5-6,TRBJ2-3,-,CASSLRWLAGGDTQYF,TGTGCCAGCAGCTTGCGTTGGCTAGCGGGGGGGGATACGCAGTATTTT
-,14,TRBV11-3,TRBJ1-1,-,CASRRTGTGTEAFF,TGTGCCAGCAGACGAACAGGGACGGGTACTGAAGCTTTCTTT
-,15,TRBV6-5,TRBJ1-2,-,CASSPDRFGLNGYTF,TGTGCCAGCAGTCCAGACAGGTTTGGGCTAAATGGCTACACCTTC